A selection of T cell receptor beta chains follows, all from one sample in a study of cytomegalovirus exposure and HLA in healthy donors. Data came from immunoSEQ multiplex PCR; TCRdb stores just in-frame clones and leaves some out. Of about 98,000 clones detected, about 81% appear once; the ten largest clones hold 1.4%. Sequenced: PBMCs. Receptor source: a man aged 35 to 55 in good health and CMV-seronegative. Each CDR3 is given with its conserved first and last residue. Each record gives: clone size, V gene, D gene, J gene, CDR3 DNA, CDR3 protein. The D gene is left open where the match is weak. Only part of the rows carry a size: once, few, many, or a class if the clone is expanded.

>-|TRBV4-3|TRBD1|TRBJ1-5
TGCGCCAGCAGCCGAATTACAGGGGGCGGCCAGCCCCAGCATTTT
CASSRITGGGQPQHF
>-|TRBV5-4|TRBD1|TRBJ2-6
TGTGCCAGCAGCCGCACCGGGACAGGGAACGTCCTGACTTTC
CASSRTGTGNVLTF
>-|TRBV5-1|-|TRBJ1-1
TGCGCCAGCAGCTCAGAATTGAACACTGAAGCTTTCTTT
CASSSELNTEAFF
>-|TRBV4-1|-|TRBJ2-1
TGCGCCAGCTCCGGGGGTTACAATGAGCAGTTCTTC
CASSGGYNEQFF
>-|TRBV5-1|-|TRBJ2-5
TGCGCCAGCAGCTTGACAGGGTTGGAGACCCAGTACTTC
CASSLTGLETQYF
>-|TRBV7-6|-|TRBJ2-2
TGTGCCAGCAGCTCCTTAGCGACCAACACCGGGGAGCTGTTTTTT
CASSSLATNTGELFF
>few|TRBV9|TRBD1|TRBJ2-7
TGTGCCAGCAGCTCCGGGACAGGGGGATACGAGCAGTACTTC
CASSSGTGGYEQYF
>-|TRBV7-9|-|TRBJ2-5
TGTGCCAGCACCTCCGGGACACTCCACCAAGAGACCCAGTACTTC
CASTSGTLHQETQYF
>-|TRBV29-1|-|TRBJ2-7
TGCAGCGTTCGGGCGGGGGCAGGAGGCTACGAGCAGTACTTC
CSVRAGAGGYEQYF
>-|TRBV6-5|TRBD1|TRBJ1-1
TGTGCCAGCAGTTCCCTGACAGGGGGGAACACTGAAGCTTTCTTT
CASSSLTGGNTEAFF
>-|TRBV7-6|-|TRBJ1-6
TGTGCCAGCAGACCGCTGCAGGGTTCACCCCTCCACTTT
CASRPLQGSPLHF
>-|TRBV14|TRBD1|TRBJ1-6
TGTGCCAGCAGCCAAAGAAACAGACAGGGAAATCCACCCCTCCACTTT
CASSQRNRQGNPPLHF
>-|TRBV10-3|-|TRBJ2-1
TGTGCCATCAGTGAATGGACAGAAGACAATGAGCAGTTCTTC
CAISEWTEDNEQFF
>few|TRBV5-4|TRBD1|TRBJ2-5
TGTGCCAGCAGCAGAACAGGGGGCCAAGAGACCCAGTACTTC
CASSRTGGQETQYF
>-|TRBV5-6|TRBD1|TRBJ1-2
TGTGCCAGCAGCTTGGTTTTCCCGGGACAGGGGGCTGATGGCTACACCTTC
CASSLVFPGQGADGYTF
>-|TRBV7-9|TRBD1|TRBJ1-6
TGTGCCAGCAGGAGGGTAGGACAGGGGTCTTCACCCCTCCACTTT
CASRRVGQGSSPLHF
>-|TRBV10-2|TRBD2|TRBJ2-2
TGCGCCAGCAGCACGGGACTAGCGGTGCTTTTGACCGGGGAGCTGTTTTTT
CASSTGLAVLLTGELFF
>few|TRBV11-3|-|TRBJ2-2
TGTGCCAGCAGCTTAGCGGCAGGTTTTGGCGGGGAGCTGTTTTTT
CASSLAAGFGGELFF
>few|TRBV12-5|-|TRBJ1-5
TGTGCTAGTGGTTTGCCGGGAGTAGGGGTGAATCAGCCCCAGCATTTT
CASGLPGVGVNQPQHF
>-|TRBV18|TRBD1|TRBJ2-7
TGTGCCAGCTCACGTGACAGGGGGAATATTTACGAGCAGTACTTC
CASSRDRGNIYEQYF
>-|TRBV4-1|-|TRBJ2-1
TGCGCCAGCAGCCAAGTTGACATGGGTTGGGCCTACAATGAGCAGTTCTTC
CASSQVDMGWAYNEQFF
>-|TRBV18|TRBD1|TRBJ2-7
TGTGCCAGCGTAGGTGGGACAGGCTCCTACGAGCAGTACTTC
CASVGGTGSYEQYF
>-|TRBV27|-|TRBJ1-4
TGTGCCAGCAGTTCTCTGACAGCCCCTAATGAAAAACTGTTTTTT
CASSSLTAPNEKLFF
>-|TRBV28|TRBD1|TRBJ2-2
TGTGCCAGCAGTTTTCGACGGACAGGGGAATTGAACACCGGGGAGCTGTTTTTT
CASSFRRTGELNTGELFF
>-|TRBV28|TRBD2|TRBJ2-1
TGTGCCAGCAGCGAGCGGGGGGGGGCGAACAATGAGCAGTTCTTC
CASSERGGANNEQFF
>-|TRBV6-5|-|TRBJ1-3
TGTGCCAGCAGTTACTCCCCAGGGGCTGGAAACACCATATATTTT
CASSYSPGAGNTIYF
>-|TRBV10-3|TRBD1|TRBJ1-5
TGTGCCACCCAAACGAACGACAGGGGCCGGGGCGAGCCCCAGCATTTT
CATQTNDRGRGEPQHF
>-|TRBV28|-|TRBJ1-5
TGTGCCAGCACTCCCGAAGGGAGGGTTCGTAGCAATCAGCCCCAGCATTTT
CASTPEGRVRSNQPQHF
>-|TRBV13|TRBD2|TRBJ2-5
TGTGCCAGCAGCTTAGCGAGTGGGTGGACTAGCGGGTACCAAGAGACCCAGTACTTC
CASSLASGWTSGYQETQYF
>-|TRBV29-1|-|TRBJ2-3
TGCAGCGTTGGAATAATTAGTTCGTACCCTGATACGCAGTATTTT
CSVGIISSYPDTQYF
>-|TRBV5-1|TRBD1|TRBJ2-1
TGCGCCAGCAGCTTTCAGGGGGTAATCTACAATGAGCAGTTCTTC
CASSFQGVIYNEQFF
>-|TRBV10-1|-|TRBJ2-7
TGCGCCAGCAGTGAGTCAGGGGTGGGCGAGCAGTACTTC
CASSESGVGEQYF
>few|TRBV28|-|TRBJ2-5
TGTGCCAGCAGCACTTCAGGGTTTAGAGAGACCCAGTACTTC
CASSTSGFRETQYF
>-|TRBV5-4|TRBD1|TRBJ2-7
TGTGCCAGCAGGGGACAGGGGGCCAGCGAGCAGTACTTC
CASRGQGASEQYF
>-|TRBV19|TRBD1|TRBJ1-1
TGTGCCAGTAGGGGACAGGGGGCCCACACTGAAGCTTTCTTT
CASRGQGAHTEAFF
>-|TRBV19|-|TRBJ1-1
TGTGCCAGTAGTATACGTCCAGGGGTCGGGACTGAAGCTTTCTTT
CASSIRPGVGTEAFF
>few|TRBV13|-|TRBJ1-6
TGTGCCAGCAGCTTAGGGGACAGCGGAAATTCACCCCTCCACTTT
CASSLGDSGNSPLHF
>-|TRBV13|-|TRBJ2-2
TGTGCCAGCAGCCCCGTTAACACCGGGGAGCTGTTTTTT
CASSPVNTGELFF
>-|TRBV2|-|TRBJ1-5
TGTGCCAGCAGTGCTGACGGAGACAATCAGCCCCAGCATTTT
CASSADGDNQPQHF
>-|TRBV7-2|TRBD1|TRBJ1-5
TGTGCCAGCAGCATGGACAGGAATCAGCCCCAGCATTTT
CASSMDRNQPQHF
>once|TRBV2|TRBD2|TRBJ2-1
TGTGCCAGCAGTGAAGCGCTGGCTAGCGGGGGGTTCTACAATGAGCAGTTCTTC
CASSEALASGGFYNEQFF
>-|TRBV19|TRBD1|TRBJ2-4
TGTGCCAGTAGTATAGAAGGACAGGGCGAGCGAGGGGCCAAAAACATTCAGTACTTC
CASSIEGQGERGAKNIQYF
>-|TRBV4-1|-|TRBJ2-7
TGCGCCAGCAGCCAAAAGGGGAAAGGATACGAGCAGTACTTC
CASSQKGKGYEQYF
>-|TRBV6-6|-|TRBJ1-2
TGTGCCAGCAGTTACGCCACGGAGTATGGCTACACCTTC
CASSYATEYGYTF
>once|TRBV5-4|-|TRBJ2-3
TGTGCCAGCAGCCGGGATCCGACAGATACGCAGTATTTT
CASSRDPTDTQYF
>-|TRBV27|TRBD1|TRBJ1-4
TGTGCCAGCAGTACCGGGACAGGTGGGGAAAAACTGTTTTTT
CASSTGTGGEKLFF
>-|TRBV5-1|-|TRBJ2-2
TGCGCCAGCAGCTTGAGGGGCGGGGAGCTGTTTTTT
CASSLRGGELFF
>-|TRBV6-6|-|TRBJ1-2
TGTGCCAGCAGTTACGGAGGGGCGGGATATGGCTACACCTTC
CASSYGGAGYGYTF
>-|TRBV19|-|TRBJ2-5
TGTGCCAGTAGTATCGGTCTAGCAGGAGAGACCCAGTACTTC
CASSIGLAGETQYF
>-|TRBV9|-|TRBJ2-5
TGTGCCAGCAGCGTAGCGACGGGGGAAGAGACCCAGTACTTC
CASSVATGEETQYF
>-|TRBV13|-|TRBJ2-7
TGTGCCAGCAGCCCCGCCGGACAAAACGAGCAGTACTTC
CASSPAGQNEQYF
>once|TRBV6-5|TRBD1|TRBJ2-7
TGTGCCAGCAGATCTACACCGGGACAGAACTACGAGCAGTACTTC
CASRSTPGQNYEQYF